These 20 T cell receptor beta chains share one sample of origin, sequenced in a study of cytomegalovirus exposure and HLA in healthy donors. 13 Jbeta primers and 60 Vbeta primers were used for the PCR. Produced via immunoSEQ multiplex PCR; TCRdb's table is partial and in-frame only. The sample carries some 160,000 clones, around 80% recorded once. The sequencing sample was made of PBMCs. These receptors were obtained from a woman between 40 and 50 years old in good health and CMV-seronegative.

The chain links TRBV7-9 to TRBJ1-6; TRBD1 matches 7 bases. CDR3 length: 19 residues. The V and J ends lost 4 bases and 10 bases, in that order; junction bases with no gene match: 22. Germline-derived CDR1 and CDR2 are SEHNR and FQNEAQ (reference sequence). CDR3 DNA sequence: TGTGCCAGCAGCTCGGAGGGGGCTGGGGGCCGGGGTAAATTATCACCCCTCCACTTT. Translated, it gives CASSSEGAGGRGKLSPLHF. Filled out from reference TRBV7-9 and TRBJ1-6, the complete variable domain reads DTGVSQNPRHKITKRGQNVTFRCDPISEHNRLYWYRQTLGQGPEFLTYFQNEAQLEKSRLLSDRFSAERPKGSFSTLEIQRTEQGDSAMYLCASSSEGAGGRGKLSPLHFGNGTRLTVT.

The chain uses TRBV10-3 and TRBJ2-5, with TRBD2 identical over 9 bases. This CDR3 contains 14 residues. The junction had 4 bases not matched to a gene; V was cut back by 4 bases and J by 4 bases. Germline V gene data show CDR1 as ENHRY and CDR2 as SYGVKD. The CDR3 sequence is CAISVAGGGETQYF. The CDR3 DNA reads as TGTGCCATCAGTGTTGCGGGGGGGGGAGAGACCCAGTACTTC.

V usage is TRBV27 and J usage is TRBJ1-1; D gene unclear. The CDR3 covers 13 residues. Germline lookup yields CDR1 MNHEY and CDR2 SMNVEV (reference sequence). Trimming took off 1 base at V and 5 bases at J, with 8 bases between the two ends. CDR3 in amino acids: CASSLFKRTEAFF. CDR3 coding DNA: TGTGCCAGCAGTTTATTTAAACGGACTGAAGCTTTCTTT.

The chain couples TRBV15 to TRBJ1-1, with 7 bases identical to TRBD1. CDR3 length: 15 amino acids. Trimming at V came to 0 bases and at J to 5 bases, leaving 6 bases not matched to a gene. Per the germline V gene, CDR1 is LNHNV and CDR2 is YYDKDF (reference sequence). The CDR3, as DNA: TGTGCCACCAGCAGAGATTTCCAGGGGGGAACTGAAGCTTTCTTT. Translation gives CATSRDFQGGTEAFF.

This clone came up a few times. The chain has TRBV6-6 and TRBJ1-2, with 7 bases identical to TRBD1. This CDR3 region has 16 residues. V dropped 2 bases and J dropped 0; count of bases not matched to a gene: 6. Germline-derived CDR1 and CDR2 are MNHNY and SVGAGI (reference sequence). For the CDR3, the DNA is TGTGCCAGCAGTTACACCCGACAGGGAGCTAACTATGGCTACACCTTC. This encodes CASSYTRQGANYGYTF.

This chain connects TRBV5-1 to TRBJ2-1; 9 positions match TRBD2. Trimming removed 4 bases from V and 5 bases from J; junction bases left unmatched: 7. This CDR3 has 15 amino acids. Germline assignment: CDR1 SGHRS and CDR2 YFSETQ. CDR3 amino acids: CASSLSGSGHNEQFF. The CDR3 nucleotides are TGCGCCAGCAGCCTTAGCGGGAGTGGACACAATGAGCAGTTCTTC.

The rearrangement links TRBV6-5 to TRBJ2-3; the match to TRBD2 covers 9 bases. The CDR3 is 14 amino acids. J lost 7 bases, V lost 6 bases, and 8 bases had no gene match. Germline V CDR1 and CDR2: MNHEY, SVGAGI. This CDR3 reads CASRGLAGRYTQYF. The DNA of the CDR3 is TGTGCCAGCAGGGGTCTAGCGGGAAGGTATACGCAGTATTTT.

V and J are TRBV11-2 and TRBJ2-5; 8 bases are a match to TRBD1. The J call is doubtful: the DNA matches TRBJ2-7 better. The CDR3 is 15 amino acids. Germline V CDR1 and CDR2: SGHAT, FQNNGV. The CDR3 is CASSLGDRSSYEQYF. The CDR3, as DNA: TGTGCCAGCAGCTTAGGGGACAGGAGCTCCTACGAGCAGTACTTC.

The V and J genes are TRBV5-4 and TRBJ2-3, with D possibly being TRBD1 (5 bases). CDR3 length: 15 amino acids. The V and J ends lost 0 bases and 3 bases respectively, with 11 bases between them. CDR1 is SGHNT and CDR2 is YYREEE in the germline V gene (reference sequence). The CDR3 bases are TGTGCCAGCAGCTTGGGGGGCCATTCGACAGATACGCAGTATTTT. Translation gives CASSLGGHSTDTQYF.

The chain combines TRBV4-2 with TRBJ2-5; a weak D match, TRBD2 (5 bases). The CDR3 totals 16 residues. CDR1 and CDR2 from the germline V gene are LGHNA and YNFKEQ. V shed 1 base and J shed 1 base, with 13 bases lying between them. CDR3 sequence (DNA): TGTGCCAGCAGCCAAGCGACCGGCGGGCTCCAAGAGACCCAGTACTTC. It codes for CASSQATGGLQETQYF.

V and J are TRBV19 and TRBJ2-3, with D possibly matching TRBD1 (6 bases). Germline V gene sequence: CDR1 LNHDA, CDR2 SQIVND (reference sequence). The CDR3 consists of 16 residues. V lost 4 bases and J 2 bases, leaving 16 bases between the germline ends. CDR3 sequence (DNA): TGTGCCAGTAGTACCGTGACAGGTCGAGACACAGATACGCAGTATTTT. This gives the protein CASSTVTGRDTDTQYF.

V is TRBV2 and J is TRBJ1-6; 7 nucleotides agree with TRBD1. Germline loops: CDR1 SNHLY, CDR2 FYNNEI. This CDR3 is 13 amino acids long. The J segment lost 10 bases and the V segment lost 10 bases, leaving 10 bases of the junction unmatched. In DNA form, the CDR3 reads TGTGCCACTCGACAGGGCGAAGGGTCACCCCTCCACTTT. Protein: CATRQGEGSPLHF.

CDR3 residues: CSVEGLAGVHEQYF. CDR3 DNA: TGCAGCGTTGAAGGGCTAGCGGGAGTCCACGAGCAGTACTTC. V gene TRBV29-1 combines with J gene TRBJ2-7; TRBD2 agrees at 10 bases. In germline, CDR1 is SQVTM, CDR2 ANQGSEA. V was clipped by 1 base and J by 5 bases; unmatched bases: 5. The CDR3 has 14 residues.

The CDR3 DNA is TGTGCCAGCAGCTTAGAATTTAGCGGGAACACCGGGGAGCTGTTTTTT. Its translation: CASSLEFSGNTGELFF. V and J are TRBV7-2 and TRBJ2-2; the D gene is possibly TRBD2 (6 bases). This CDR3 has 16 residues. V lost 1 base to trimming and J lost 1 base, with 10 bases between them. Per germline, CDR1 SGHTA and CDR2 FQGNSA.

This clone was observed a few times. The DNA for the CDR3 is TGTGCCAGCAGTGAAAGGGGGGGGACCACTGAAGCTTTCTTT. It encodes CASSERGGTTEAFF. This chain connects TRBV2 to TRBJ1-1; tentatively, D is TRBD1 (6 bases). This CDR3 has 14 amino acids. Trimming removed 2 bases from V and 4 bases from J, with 11 bases in between. CDR1 is SNHLY, CDR2 FYNNEI, per germline.

The chain links TRBV7-9 to TRBJ1-4, with 10 bases fitting TRBD1. Germline V gives CDR1 SEHNR, CDR2 FQNEAQ (reference sequence). This CDR3 has 16 residues. V gave up 1 base and J gave up 8 bases; unmatched junction bases: 7. CDR3: CASSLGDRGLKEKLFF. CDR3 DNA: TGTGCCAGCAGCTTAGGGGACAGGGGATTAAAGGAAAAACTGTTTTTT. The entire variable domain, with the rest obtained from reference TRBV7-9 and TRBJ1-4, is as follows: DTGVSQNPRHKITKRGQNVTFRCDPISEHNRLYWYRQTLGQGPEFLTYFQNEAQLEKSRLLSDRFSAERPKGSFSTLEIQRTEQGDSAMYLCASSLGDRGLKEKLFFGSGTQLSVL.

The chain has TRBV5-6 and TRBJ1-1; D possibly corresponds to TRBD1 (5 bases). Trimming pared 0 bases from V and 4 bases from J, leaving 10 bases between. The CDR3 sequence is 14 residues long. Germline-derived CDR1 and CDR2 are SGHDT and YYEEEE. The chain's CDR3 is CASSLDSGATEAFF. The DNA of the CDR3 is TGTGCCAGCAGCTTGGACAGTGGGGCCACTGAAGCTTTCTTT. The full variable domain, with the rest looked up from reference TRBV5-6 and TRBJ1-1, is DAGVTQSPTHLIKTRGQQVTLRCSPKSGHDTVSWYQQALGQGPQFIFQYYEEEERQRGNFPDRFSGHQFPNYSSELNVNALLLGDSALYLCASSLDSGATEAFFGQGTRLTVV.

V usage is TRBV30 and J usage is TRBJ1-1; unclear D gene. This CDR3 spans 14 amino acids. V lost 1 base, J lost 1 base, and 10 bases lay in between. Germline V lookup: CDR1 GTSNPN, CDR2 SVGIG (reference sequence). In nucleotides, the CDR3 is TGTGCCTGGAGTGGTTATTCTTCGAACACTGAAGCTTTCTTT. As protein: CAWSGYSSNTEAFF.

This clone was seen only a few times. The chain couples TRBV5-6 to TRBJ1-5, with 7 positions matching TRBD1. Trimming cost V 4 bases and J 4 bases; bases outside gene matches: 8. CDR3 length: 15 amino acids. In germline, CDR1 is SGHDT, CDR2 YYEEEE. Written as DNA, the CDR3 is TGTGCCAGCAGCGGGGGGACAGCGATGAATCAGCCCCAGCATTTT. This gives the protein CASSGGTAMNQPQHF. The variable domain in full, completed from reference TRBV5-6 and TRBJ1-5, reads DAGVTQSPTHLIKTRGQQVTLRCSPKSGHDTVSWYQQALGQGPQFIFQYYEEEERQRGNFPDRFSGHQFPNYSSELNVNALLLGDSALYLCASSGGTAMNQPQHFGDGTRLSIL.

The CDR3: CASSSQDSPTDTQYF. The CDR3 DNA reads as TGTGCCAGCAGTTCCCAGGACTCCCCCACAGATACGCAGTATTTT. This chain connects TRBV27 to TRBJ2-3, with D perhaps matching TRBD2 (5 bases). This CDR3 has 15 residues. CDR1 MNHEY and CDR2 SMNVEV come from the germline V gene (reference sequence). The V and J ends lost 4 bases and 2 bases respectively, with 13 bases between them.